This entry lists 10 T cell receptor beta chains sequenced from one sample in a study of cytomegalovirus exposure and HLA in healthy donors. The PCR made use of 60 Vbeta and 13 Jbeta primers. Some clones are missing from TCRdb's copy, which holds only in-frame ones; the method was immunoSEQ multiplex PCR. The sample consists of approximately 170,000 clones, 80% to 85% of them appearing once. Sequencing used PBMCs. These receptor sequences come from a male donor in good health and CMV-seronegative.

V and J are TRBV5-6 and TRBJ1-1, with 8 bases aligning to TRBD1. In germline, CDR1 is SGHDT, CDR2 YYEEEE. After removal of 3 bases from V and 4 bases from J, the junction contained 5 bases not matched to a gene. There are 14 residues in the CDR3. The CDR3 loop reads CASSWTGRGTEAFF. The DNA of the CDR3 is TGTGCCAGCAGCTGGACAGGGAGAGGCACTGAAGCTTTCTTT.

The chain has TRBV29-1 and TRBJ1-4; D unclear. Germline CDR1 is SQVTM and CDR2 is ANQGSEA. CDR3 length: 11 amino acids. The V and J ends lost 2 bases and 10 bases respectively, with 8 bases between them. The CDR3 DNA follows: TGCAGCGTTGAATTGGGAGGAAAACTGTTTTTT. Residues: CSVELGGKLFF.

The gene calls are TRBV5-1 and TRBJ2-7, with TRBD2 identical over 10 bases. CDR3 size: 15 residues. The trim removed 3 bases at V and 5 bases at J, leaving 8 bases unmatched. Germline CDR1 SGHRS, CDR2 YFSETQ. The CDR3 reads CASSYERGGLDEQYF. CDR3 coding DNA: TGCGCCAGCAGCTACGAGCGGGGGGGCCTAGACGAGCAGTACTTC. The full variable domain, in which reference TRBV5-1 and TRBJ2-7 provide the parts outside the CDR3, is KAGVTQTPRYLIKTRGQQVTLSCSPISGHRSVSWYQQTPGQGLQFLFEYFSETQRNKGNFPGRFSGRQFSNSRSEMNVSTLELGDSALYLCASSYERGGLDEQYFGPGTRLTVT.

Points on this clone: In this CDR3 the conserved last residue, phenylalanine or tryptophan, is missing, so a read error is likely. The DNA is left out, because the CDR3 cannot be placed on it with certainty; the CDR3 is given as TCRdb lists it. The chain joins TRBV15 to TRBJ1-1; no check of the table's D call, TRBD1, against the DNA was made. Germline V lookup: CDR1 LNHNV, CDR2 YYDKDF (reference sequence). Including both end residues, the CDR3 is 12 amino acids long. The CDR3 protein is CATSRDWTVFDV.

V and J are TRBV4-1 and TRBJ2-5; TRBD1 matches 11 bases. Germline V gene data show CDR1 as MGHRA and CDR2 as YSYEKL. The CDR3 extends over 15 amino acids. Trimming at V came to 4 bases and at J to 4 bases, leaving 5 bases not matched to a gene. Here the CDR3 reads CASSRTGGGGETQYF. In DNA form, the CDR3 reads TGCGCCAGCAGCCGGACAGGGGGCGGGGGAGAGACCCAGTACTTC.

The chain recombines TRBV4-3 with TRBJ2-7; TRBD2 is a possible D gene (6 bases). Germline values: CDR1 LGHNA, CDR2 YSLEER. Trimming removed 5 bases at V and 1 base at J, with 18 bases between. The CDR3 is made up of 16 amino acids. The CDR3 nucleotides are TGCGCCAGCAGCACGAGATGGGAGGAAGATTCCTACGAGCAGTACTTC. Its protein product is CASSTRWEEDSYEQYF.

CDR3 amino acids: CASSLEGRANEKLFF. The DNA for the CDR3 is TGCGCCAGCAGCTTGGAGGGGCGAGCTAATGAAAAACTGTTTTTT. The chain uses TRBV5-1 and TRBJ1-4; D is possibly TRBD1 (5 bases). CDR3 length equals 15 residues. In germline, CDR1 is SGHRS, CDR2 YFSETQ. The germline V and J ends were trimmed by 0 bases and 3 bases, with 9 bases remaining between them.

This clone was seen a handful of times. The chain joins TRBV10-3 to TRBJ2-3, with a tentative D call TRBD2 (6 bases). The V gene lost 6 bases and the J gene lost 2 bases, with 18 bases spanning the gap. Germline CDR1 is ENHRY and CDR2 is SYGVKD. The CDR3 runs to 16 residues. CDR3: CAISRTRDSHTDTQYF. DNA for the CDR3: TGTGCCATCAGCCGTACCCGGGACTCCCACACAGATACGCAGTATTTT.

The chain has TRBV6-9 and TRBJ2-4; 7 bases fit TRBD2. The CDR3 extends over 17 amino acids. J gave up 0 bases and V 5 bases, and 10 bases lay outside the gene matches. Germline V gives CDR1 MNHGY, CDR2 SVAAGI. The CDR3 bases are TGTGCCAGCAGTCAGATACTAGCGTTTCAAGCCAAAAACATTCAGTACTTC. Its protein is CASSQILAFQAKNIQYF.

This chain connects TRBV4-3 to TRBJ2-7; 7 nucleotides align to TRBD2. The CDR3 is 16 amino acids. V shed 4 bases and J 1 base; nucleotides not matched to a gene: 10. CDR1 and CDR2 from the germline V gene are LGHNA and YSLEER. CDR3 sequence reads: CASSPQITGGSYEQYF. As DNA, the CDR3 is TGCGCCAGCAGCCCCCAAATCACGGGAGGTTCCTACGAGCAGTACTTC.